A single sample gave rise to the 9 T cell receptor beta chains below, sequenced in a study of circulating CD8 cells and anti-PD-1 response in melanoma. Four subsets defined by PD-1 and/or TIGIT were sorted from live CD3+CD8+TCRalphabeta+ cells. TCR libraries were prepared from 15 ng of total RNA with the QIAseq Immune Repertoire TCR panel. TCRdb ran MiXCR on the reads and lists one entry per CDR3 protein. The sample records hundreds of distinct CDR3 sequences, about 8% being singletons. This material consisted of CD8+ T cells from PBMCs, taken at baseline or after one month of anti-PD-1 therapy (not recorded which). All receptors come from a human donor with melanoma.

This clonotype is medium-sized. The CDR3 nucleotides read TGTGCCAGTAGTCTAGTCCGGACGGGCGAGCAGTACTTC. Translating gives CASSLVRTGEQYF. The chain links TRBV19 to TRBJ2-7; D call uncertain. The V end lost 5 bases, the J end lost 6 bases, and 14 bases lay between the germline ends. Per germline, CDR1 LNHDA and CDR2 SQIVND (reference sequence). The CDR3 loop spans 13 amino acids.

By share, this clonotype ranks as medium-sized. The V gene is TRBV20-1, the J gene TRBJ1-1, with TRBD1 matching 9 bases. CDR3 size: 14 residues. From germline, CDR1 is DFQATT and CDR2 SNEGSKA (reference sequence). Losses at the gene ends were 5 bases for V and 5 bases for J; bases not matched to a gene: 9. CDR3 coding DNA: TGCAGTGCTCCTGGGACAGGGAGAAAGACTGAAGCTTTCTTT. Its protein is CSAPGTGRKTEAFF.

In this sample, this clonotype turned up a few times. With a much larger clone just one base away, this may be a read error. This CDR3 reads CASRLVRTGEQYF. The CDR3 region has the DNA TGTGCCAGTAGGCTAGTCCGGACGGGCGAGCAGTACTTC. The gene calls are TRBV19 and TRBJ2-7; D call uncertain. CDR3 length: 13 residues. V lost 6 bases, J lost 6 bases, and 15 bases lay in between. The germline V gene has CDR1 LNHDA and CDR2 SQIVND (reference sequence).

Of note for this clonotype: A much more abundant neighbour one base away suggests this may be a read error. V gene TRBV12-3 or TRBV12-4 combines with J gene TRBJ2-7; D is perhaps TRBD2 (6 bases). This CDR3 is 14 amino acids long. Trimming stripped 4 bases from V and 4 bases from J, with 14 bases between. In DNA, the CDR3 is TGTGCCAGCAGTTGGGGACGGGGGTTTTACGAGCAGTACTTC. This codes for CASSWGRGFYEQYF.

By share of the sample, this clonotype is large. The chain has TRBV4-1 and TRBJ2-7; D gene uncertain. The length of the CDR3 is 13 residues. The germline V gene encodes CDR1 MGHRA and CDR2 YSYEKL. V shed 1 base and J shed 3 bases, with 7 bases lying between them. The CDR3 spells CASSQGDLYEQYF. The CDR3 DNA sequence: TGCGCCAGCAGCCAAGGGGATCTCTACGAGCAGTACTTC.

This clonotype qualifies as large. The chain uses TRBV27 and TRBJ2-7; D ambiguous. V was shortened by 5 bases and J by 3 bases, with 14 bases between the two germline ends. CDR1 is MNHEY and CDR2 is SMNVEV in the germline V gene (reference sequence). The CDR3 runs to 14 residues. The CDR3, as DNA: TGTGCCAGCAGTCTGCCTGGGCAAATCTACGAGCAGTACTTC. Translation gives CASSLPGQIYEQYF.

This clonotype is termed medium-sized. DNA of the CDR3: TGTGCCAGCAGCCTCCAGAGCACAGATACGCAGTATTTT. This codes for CASSLQSTDTQYF. The chain combines TRBV6-5 with TRBJ2-3; D is uncertain. The CDR3 consists of 13 residues. Trimming took 6 bases from V and 0 from J, leaving 7 bases between them. Germline V gives CDR1 MNHEY, CDR2 SVGAGI.

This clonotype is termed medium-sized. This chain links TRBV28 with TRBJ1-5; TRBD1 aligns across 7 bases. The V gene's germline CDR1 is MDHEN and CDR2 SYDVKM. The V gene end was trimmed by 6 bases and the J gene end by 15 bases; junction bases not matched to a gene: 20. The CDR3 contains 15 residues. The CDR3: CASRKSWGQQPNLHF. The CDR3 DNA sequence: TGTGCCAGCAGGAAAAGTTGGGGACAGCAACCAAATTTGCATTTT.

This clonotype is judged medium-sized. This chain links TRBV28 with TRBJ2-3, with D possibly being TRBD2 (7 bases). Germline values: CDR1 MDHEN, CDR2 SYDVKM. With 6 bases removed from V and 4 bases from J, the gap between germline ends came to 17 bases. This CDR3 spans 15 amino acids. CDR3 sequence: CASSSAAGAADTQYF. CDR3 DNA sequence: TGTGCCAGCAGCTCCGCGGCGGGGGCGGCAGATACGCAGTATTTT.